The TCR beta chain under discussion was sequenced for a study of T cells in Graves' hyperthyroidism and ophthalmopathy. This clonotype occurred many times. This CDR3 has 16 residues. J was trimmed by 5 bases and V by 3 bases; bases with no gene match: 5. Germline V gene sequence: CDR1 MNHEY, CDR2 SVGAGI. Regions amplified from RNA transcripts were the TCR beta CDR3 regions. The HTBI primer set served for first-round RT-PCR of the TCR CDR3. A single record per CDR3 protein comes from TCRdb applying MiXCR to the multiplex PCR reads. Of 300,000 to 400,000 distinct CDR3 sequences listed, about 18% were seen once; the top ten hold around 40%.

V gene TRBV6-5 combines with J gene TRBJ1-6, with TRBD1 identical over 9 bases. Source material: blood. The TCR sequence derives from a man between 18 and 35 years old with Graves' ophthalmopathy. The CDR3 here is CASSYPRDRDNSPLHF. DNA of the CDR3: TGTGCCAGCAGTTATCCCAGGGACAGGGATAATTCACCCCTCCACTTT.